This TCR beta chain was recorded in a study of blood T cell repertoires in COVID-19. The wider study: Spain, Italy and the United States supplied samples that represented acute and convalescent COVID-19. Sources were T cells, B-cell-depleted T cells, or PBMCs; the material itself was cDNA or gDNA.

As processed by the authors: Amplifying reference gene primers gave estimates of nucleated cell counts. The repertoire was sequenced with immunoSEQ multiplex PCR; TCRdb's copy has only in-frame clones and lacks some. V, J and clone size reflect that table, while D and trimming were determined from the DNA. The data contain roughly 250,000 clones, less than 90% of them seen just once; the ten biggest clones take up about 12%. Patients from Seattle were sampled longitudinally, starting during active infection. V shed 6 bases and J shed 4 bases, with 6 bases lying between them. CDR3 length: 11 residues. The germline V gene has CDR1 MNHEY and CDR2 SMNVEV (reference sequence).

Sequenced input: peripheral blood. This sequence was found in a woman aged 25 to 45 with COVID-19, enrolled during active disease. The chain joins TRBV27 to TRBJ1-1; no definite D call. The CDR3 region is CASRVGTEAFF. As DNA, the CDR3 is TGTGCCAGCAGGGTCGGCACTGAAGCTTTCTTT.